One and the same sample provided the 27 T cell receptor beta chains below, sequenced in a study of STAT3 mutations in large granular lymphocyte leukemia. Study-wide results and caveats: At least one immunodominant TCR beta clonotype appeared in every T-cell large granular lymphocyte leukemia patient.

These receptors lack a known antigen. Sequenced by immunoSEQ multiplex PCR; TCRdb stores in-frame clones only, minus some. The sample shows under 15,000 clones, around nine tenths of them seen only once. The sequenced material came from peripheral blood mononuclear cells. The receptors derive from a man aged 40-55 years with T-cell large granular lymphocyte leukemia. Some clones in this sample may be carry-over from other donors' samples.

Here the CDR3 DNA reads TGTGCCAGCAGTTTCGATTCAACTAATGAAAAACTGTTTTTT. Its protein is CASSFDSTNEKLFF. The genes are TRBV28 and TRBJ1-4; no definite D call. This CDR3 comprises 14 residues. Trimming took off 3 bases at V and 0 bases at J, with 5 bases between the two ends. Germline V lookup: CDR1 MDHEN, CDR2 SYDVKM.

This clone showed up just a few times. V is TRBV27 and J is TRBJ2-7; no firm D call. Trimming cost V 8 bases and J 0 bases, with 8 bases left between them. This CDR3 is built from 12 residues. Germline values: CDR1 MNHEY, CDR2 SMNVEV (reference sequence). CDR3 in DNA: TGTGCCAGCCATTCCAGCTCCTACGAGCAGTACTTC. Encoded protein: CASHSSSYEQYF.

The chain uses TRBV7-9 and TRBJ1-2; D perhaps matches TRBD1 (6 bases). The length of the CDR3 is 15 residues. Germline CDR1 and CDR2: SEHNR and FQNEAQ (reference sequence). The V and J ends lost 5 bases and 0 bases respectively, with 13 bases between them. The CDR3 here is CASSVGAATNYGYTF. As DNA, the CDR3 is TGTGCCAGCAGCGTGGGGGCAGCTACTAACTATGGCTACACCTTC.

This sequence joins TRBV6-4 and TRBJ1-5, with D possibly being TRBD1 (5 bases). The CDR3 extends over 13 amino acids. V was pared by 5 bases and J by 4 bases, with 9 bases between. Per the germline V gene, CDR1 is MRHNA and CDR2 is SNTAGT. CDR3 sequence (DNA): TGTGCCAGCAGTTGGGACCTTAATCAGCCCCAGCATTTT. Translation: CASSWDLNQPQHF.

The genes are TRBV4-1 and TRBJ1-1; no definite D call. CDR1 and CDR2 (germline): MGHRA, YSYEKL. Between the trimmed V and J ends, which lost 4 bases and 7 bases, there was a span of 19 bases. The CDR3 contains 15 residues. CDR3 bases: TGCGCCAGCAGCCCCCATCAAGGTGGCGGAATTGAAGCTTTCTTT. Protein sequence: CASSPHQGGGIEAFF.

The V and J genes are TRBV13 and TRBJ2-1; D is unresolved. CDR3 length: 14 amino acids. Germline values: CDR1 PRHDT, CDR2 FYEKMQ (reference sequence). Trimming took 2 bases from V and 0 from J, leaving 5 bases between them. In nucleotides, the CDR3 is TGTGCCAGCAGCTTATTGGGCTCCTACAATGAGCAGTTCTTC. Its protein product is CASSLLGSYNEQFF.

The chain uses TRBV19 and TRBJ2-3; 10 nucleotides line up with TRBD1. Germline V gene data show CDR1 as LNHDA and CDR2 as SQIVND (reference sequence). CDR3 length: 13 residues. V lost 9 bases to trimming and J lost 6 bases; unmatched junction nucleotides: 6. CDR3 sequence (DNA): TGTGCCAGACGGGACAGGGGCTGCGATACGCAGTATTTT. Its translation is CARRDRGCDTQYF.

This chain joins TRBV6-6 and TRBJ1-3; maybe TRBD1 (5 bases). The CDR3 spans 16 residues. Germline V gene sequence: CDR1 MNHNY, CDR2 SVGAGI (reference sequence). Trimming shortened V by 8 bases and J by 1 base, and 18 bases separated the two germline ends. CDR3 in amino acids: CASARDGGSSGNTIYF. The CDR3 nucleotides read TGTGCCAGCGCCCGGGACGGAGGGTCTTCTGGAAACACCATATATTTT.

The chain has TRBV9 and TRBJ2-3, with D perhaps matching TRBD2 (5 bases). Germline V CDR1 and CDR2: SGDLS, YYNGEE. The CDR3 length is 17 residues. Trimming stripped 3 bases from V and 0 bases from J, with 17 bases between. The CDR3 sequence: CASSGSAGVASTDTQYF. For the CDR3, the DNA is TGTGCCAGCAGCGGGTCCGCCGGGGTGGCGAGCACAGATACGCAGTATTTT.

J is TRBJ1-2 and V is TRBV7-2; D perhaps matches TRBD1 (6 bases). Germline loops: CDR1 SGHTA, CDR2 FQGNSA. The CDR3 has 15 residues. The V gene lost 5 bases and the J gene lost 2 bases, with 15 bases spanning the gap. CDR3 in DNA: TGTGCCAGCAGCCGTACCTCAGGGGAGAACTATGGCTACACCTTC. Residues: CASSRTSGENYGYTF.

The rearrangement uses TRBV6-6 and TRBJ1-1, with D maybe TRBD1 (6 bases). Germline CDR1 and CDR2: MNHNY and SVGAGI (reference sequence). Trimming cost V 7 bases and J 7 bases, with 13 bases left between them. The CDR3 length is 12 residues. CDR3 coding DNA: TGTGCCAGCAAAGGGGGGGATAATGAAGCTTTCTTT. Translation gives CASKGGDNEAFF.

The chain recombines TRBV11-2 with TRBJ1-1, with D maybe TRBD1 (6 bases). Per the germline V gene, CDR1 is SGHAT and CDR2 is FQNNGV. Trimming cost V 5 bases and J 1 base, with 20 bases left between them. The CDR3 covers 17 residues. The CDR3 sequence is CASSPGAWGHQNTEAFF. CDR3 DNA: TGTGCCAGCAGCCCCGGGGCCTGGGGACATCAGAACACTGAAGCTTTCTTT.

In regard to this clone: The conserved phenylalanine or tryptophan normally closing the CDR3 is absent here, so this likely arose from a read error. The DNA is omitted, as the CDR3 cannot be located on it reliably, and the CDR3 follows TCRdb's listing. The chain recombines TRBV6-5 with TRBJ1-1; the table gives TRBD1 as D, unverified against the DNA. Germline V gene lookup returns CDR1 MNHEY and CDR2 SVGAGI. The CDR3 is 8 amino acids long, termini counted. The CDR3 spells CASSCTAT.

This clone has only one observation. V gene TRBV18 combines with J gene TRBJ1-6, with TRBD1 identical over 10 bases. CDR1 and CDR2 from the germline V gene are KGHSH and LQKENI. J lost 8 bases, V lost 5 bases, and 3 bases had no gene match. The CDR3 is 14 residues long. For the CDR3, the DNA is TGTGCCAGCTCAATGGACAGGGGGTATTCACCCCTCCACTTT. Translating it yields CASSMDRGYSPLHF.

J is TRBJ2-4 and V is TRBV19; D is perhaps TRBD1 or TRBD2 (5 bases each). Germline-derived CDR1 and CDR2 are LNHDA and SQIVND (reference sequence). Trimming took off 5 bases at V and 6 bases at J, with 17 bases between the two ends. The CDR3 loop spans 15 amino acids. The CDR3 protein is CASSPSGTNLNIQYF. The CDR3 DNA reads as TGTGCCAGTAGTCCCTCGGGGACGAATCTAAACATTCAGTACTTC.

This sequence joins TRBV19 and TRBJ2-7, with 9 positions matching TRBD1. Unmatched junction bases numbered 11, after V lost 5 bases and J lost 0 bases. The CDR3 sequence is 17 residues long. The germline gives CDR1 LNHDA, CDR2 SQIVND (reference sequence). The CDR3 loop is CASSPKGQGSFSYEQYF. In DNA, the CDR3 is TGTGCCAGTAGTCCAAAAGGACAGGGGTCATTCTCCTACGAGCAGTACTTC.

The rearrangement links TRBV15 to TRBJ2-7; 7 bases align to TRBD1. The germline gives CDR1 LNHNV, CDR2 YYDKDF (reference sequence). There are 17 residues in the CDR3. With V trimmed by 0 bases and J by 3 bases, 11 bases remained unmatched. In DNA, the CDR3 is TGTGCCACCAGCAGAGAACGAGGGGGCGTTCGCGTCTACGAGCAGTACTTC. Its translation is CATSRERGGVRVYEQYF.

The chain joins TRBV5-4 to TRBJ1-1; no clear D gene. V lost 1 base and J 1 base, leaving 8 bases between the germline ends. The germline CDR1 and CDR2 sequences are SGHNT and YYREEE (reference sequence). This CDR3 is 14 amino acids long. In DNA form, the CDR3 reads TGTGCCAGCAGCTTGACTTTAGGGAACACTGAAGCTTTCTTT. It yields the protein CASSLTLGNTEAFF. The full variable domain, rest sourced from reference TRBV5-4 and TRBJ1-1, is ETGVTQSPTHLIKTRGQQVTLRCSSQSGHNTVSWYQQALGQGPQFIFQYYREEENGRGNFPPRFSGLQFPNYSSELNVNALELDDSALYLCASSLTLGNTEAFFGQGTRLTVV.

The chain recombines TRBV5-8 with TRBJ1-2; D is undetermined. The CDR3 has 15 amino acids. V lost 5 bases to trimming and J lost 10 bases, with 24 bases between them. CDR1 is SGHTS, CDR2 YDEGEE, per germline. CDR3 bases: TGTGCCAGCAGAATCCCTTGGAGGACGGTTCTATTCTACACCTTC. Encoded protein: CASRIPWRTVLFYTF.

In DNA, the CDR3 is TGTGCCAGCAGCGGCGGGGGTGCGACTGAAGCTTTCTTT. Its translation is CASSGGGATEAFF. This rearrangement joins TRBV7-2 to TRBJ1-1; the D gene is possibly TRBD1 (5 bases). V dropped 5 bases and J dropped 5 bases, with 12 bases sitting between them. Germline V CDR1 and CDR2: SGHTA, FQGNSA. CDR3 length: 13 residues.

The chain is built from TRBV18 and TRBJ1-3, with 7 bases lining up with TRBD1. Germline V lookup: CDR1 KGHSH, CDR2 LQKENI. V dropped 0 bases and J dropped 8; count of bases not matched to a gene: 10. The CDR3 length is 16 residues. CDR3: CASSPPDSGQGDTIYF. CDR3 in DNA: TGTGCCAGCTCACCACCAGACAGTGGCCAGGGGGACACCATATATTTT. The complete variable domain, with remaining parts taken from reference TRBV18 and TRBJ1-3, reads NAGVMQNPRHLVRRRGQEARLRCSPMKGHSHVYWYRQLPEEGLKFMVYLQKENIIDESGMPKERFSAEFPKEGPSILRIQQVVRGDSAAYFCASSPPDSGQGDTIYFGEGSWLTVV.

This clone appeared a few times. The chain joins TRBV18 to TRBJ2-2; D might be TRBD2 (5 bases). The V end lost 3 bases, the J end lost 7 bases, and 12 bases lay between the germline ends. The germline CDR1 and CDR2 sequences are KGHSH and LQKENI. This CDR3 is built from 14 residues. CDR3 sequence reads: CASSPGVQIGELFF. The CDR3 DNA sequence: TGTGCCAGCTCACCGGGAGTGCAGATCGGGGAGCTGTTTTTT.

This clone came up once. The chain couples TRBV5-6 to TRBJ2-1; D unresolved. The CDR3 has 12 residues. Germline CDR1 reads SGHDT; CDR2 reads YYEEEE. The V and J ends lost 5 bases and 5 bases respectively, with 8 bases between them. The CDR3 here is CASSLYHNEQFF. The CDR3 bases are TGTGCCAGCAGTTTATATCACAATGAGCAGTTCTTC.

The rearrangement uses TRBV11-2 and TRBJ2-1; 7 bases are a match to TRBD1. Germline trimming cut 5 bases from V and 1 base from J; bases unmatched to any gene: 2. CDR3 size: 14 residues. Germline CDR1 and CDR2: SGHAT and FQNNGV. The CDR3 here is CASSDRVSYNEQFF. The CDR3 region has the DNA TGTGCCAGCAGCGACAGGGTATCCTACAATGAGCAGTTCTTC.

The chain has TRBV7-2 and TRBJ2-3; 10 nucleotides align to TRBD2. V was pared by 5 bases and J by 5 bases, with 7 bases of the junction left unmatched. This CDR3 is built from 15 residues. The germline V gene encodes CDR1 SGHTA and CDR2 FQGNSA. The CDR3 sequence: CASSPNSGGRDTQYF. As DNA, the CDR3 is TGTGCCAGCAGCCCTAATAGCGGGGGGAGAGATACGCAGTATTTT.

This chain joins TRBV4-1 and TRBJ1-5; D is possibly TRBD1 (6 bases). Looked up from germline, CDR1 is MGHRA and CDR2 is YSYEKL. V lost 5 bases, J lost 0 bases, and 11 bases lay in between. The CDR3 runs to 15 residues. CDR3 coding DNA: TGCGCCAGCAGCGGACAGTCAGGTAGCAATCAGCCCCAGCATTTT. It translates to CASSGQSGSNQPQHF.

This clone has more than one count but fewer than ten. CDR3 in amino acids: CASTGRGFSGNTIYF. The CDR3 DNA follows: TGTGCCAGCACGGGCAGGGGATTCTCTGGAAACACCATATATTTT. This rearrangement joins TRBV6-5 to TRBJ1-3, with D maybe TRBD1 (6 bases). The germline V and J ends were trimmed by 7 bases and 0 bases, with 13 bases remaining between them. Germline V CDR1 and CDR2: MNHEY, SVGAGI. The CDR3 has 15 residues.